These T cell receptor beta chains were read from a single sample in a study of vaccination and CD4 T cells after COVID-19. These receptors' antigens are unknown. TCRdb recomputed calls from the PCR reads with MiXCR, one row per CDR3 protein. This sample has some 16,000 distinct CDR3 sequences, with over 50% found just once. Source material: CD4+ T cells from blood, cultured in vitro. These receptors all come from a human donor who had recovered from COVID-19. Each CDR3 is given with its conserved first and last residue. The order of the fields is D gene, clone size, CDR3 length, V gene, J gene, CDR3 protein, CDR3 DNA. D genes are given only for firm matches. Clone size appears in some rows only: once, few, many, or a class for an expanded clone.

>NA|NA|14|TRBV6-1|TRBJ2-2
CASSLDKNTGELFF
TGTGCCAGCAGTCTCGACAAGAACACCGGGGAGCTGTTTTTT
>TRBD1|once|16|TRBV5-1|TRBJ1-3
CASSQQVTGPGNTIYF
TGCGCCAGCAGCCAACAGGTGACAGGGCCTGGAAACACCATATATTTT
>TRBD1|NA|14|TRBV28|TRBJ1-5
CASSRQGGNQPQHF
TGTGCCAGCAGTCGACAGGGAGGCAATCAGCCCCAGCATTTT
>TRBD2|once|15|TRBV7-7|TRBJ2-1
CASSWGLAGFNEQFF
TGTGCCAGCAGTTGGGGACTAGCGGGGTTCAATGAGCAGTTCTTC
>NA|NA|14|TRBV12-3/TRBV12-4|TRBJ1-3
CASSLRTVGNTIYF
TGTGCCAGCAGCCTGAGGACTGTTGGAAACACCATATATTTT
>TRBD1|NA|14|TRBV24-1|TRBJ2-7
CTTSASGTGNEQYF
TGTACCACCAGTGCCTCAGGGACAGGGAACGAGCAGTACTTC
>TRBD1|once|15|TRBV5-4|TRBJ2-1
CASSLRGQGSLGQFF
TGTGCCAGCAGCTTAAGGGGACAGGGTAGTTTAGGGCAGTTCTTC
>TRBD2|NA|16|TRBV12-3/TRBV12-4|TRBJ2-1
CASLHPSFGAGGEQFF
TGTGCCAGCCTCCACCCGAGTTTCGGAGCGGGAGGTGAGCAGTTCTTC
>TRBD1|NA|14|TRBV18|TRBJ1-5
CASSPRTGYQPQHF
TGTGCCAGCTCACCTCGGACAGGGTATCAGCCCCAGCATTTT
>TRBD2|few|16|TRBV4-2|TRBJ2-3
CASSPESGRVADTQYF
TGTGCCAGCAGCCCAGAGAGCGGGAGGGTTGCGGATACGCAGTATTTT
>TRBD1|NA|14|TRBV18|TRBJ2-2
CASSPDRDAGELFF
TGTGCCAGCTCACCCGACAGGGATGCCGGGGAGCTGTTTTTT
>NA|few|13|TRBV7-6|TRBJ1-2
CASIYPPGVGYTF
TGTGCCAGCATCTACCCTCCAGGGGTTGGCTACACCTTC
>NA|NA|14|TRBV30|TRBJ1-5
CAWSVRDGGQPQHF
TGTGCCTGGAGTGTACGGGACGGAGGGCAGCCCCAGCATTTT
>NA|NA|15|TRBV11-2|TRBJ1-5
CASSLDRNSNQPQHF
TGTGCCAGCAGTCTGGACCGAAATAGCAATCAGCCCCAGCATTTT
>TRBD1|NA|14|TRBV19|TRBJ2-5
CASSIGTAQETQYF
TGTGCCAGTAGTATTGGGACAGCACAAGAGACCCAGTACTTC
>TRBD2|NA|15|TRBV20-1|TRBJ2-7
CSANPLAGGLYEQYF
TGCAGTGCTAACCCCCTCGCGGGAGGGCTCTACGAGCAGTACTTC
>NA|NA|14|TRBV6-1|TRBJ1-5
CASVASLGDQPQHF
TGTGCCAGTGTAGCCTCCCTGGGCGATCAGCCCCAGCATTTT
>TRBD2|few|12|TRBV11-3|TRBJ2-1
CASRQGGSEQFF
TGTGCCAGCCGTCAGGGAGGGTCCGAGCAGTTCTTC
>NA|few|16|TRBV6-5|TRBJ2-5
CASSYSIQGGQETQYF
TGTGCCAGCAGTTACAGCATACAGGGAGGGCAAGAGACCCAGTACTTC
>NA|NA|14|TRBV7-3|TRBJ2-5
CASSLGGHGETQYF
TGTGCCAGCAGCTTAGGGGGGCATGGGGAGACCCAGTACTTC
>NA|NA|16|TRBV24-1|TRBJ2-3
CATSDLPGRRKDTQYF
TGTGCCACCAGTGATTTGCCAGGGAGGAGGAAAGATACGCAGTATTTT
>NA|NA|14|TRBV11-2|TRBJ1-2
CASSLLGKNYGYTF
TGTGCCAGCAGCTTATTGGGGAAAAACTATGGCTACACCTTC
>NA|few|13|TRBV27|TRBJ2-3
CASRQRWGNTQYF
TGTGCCAGCAGGCAGCGTTGGGGAAATACGCAGTATTTT
>NA|NA|15|TRBV6-1|TRBJ1-1
CASINGARGLAEAFF
TGTGCCAGCATAAACGGGGCACGAGGGTTAGCTGAAGCTTTCTTT
>NA|NA|16|TRBV10-1|TRBJ1-3
CASSESGPSSGNTIYF
TGCGCCAGCAGTGAGTCCGGGCCGAGCTCTGGAAACACCATATATTTT
>NA|NA|14|TRBV4-2|TRBJ2-7
CASSQDSYLYEQYF
TGTGCCAGCAGCCAAGATAGCTACCTCTACGAGCAGTACTTC
>TRBD2|NA|19|TRBV6-1|TRBJ2-7
CASEGGQGGLAGAFYEQYF
TGTGCCAGCGAGGGGGGACAGGGGGGACTAGCGGGAGCCTTCTACGAGCAGTACTTC
>NA|NA|13|TRBV7-9|TRBJ1-4
CASSLGLREKLFF
TGTGCCAGCAGCTTAGGCCTACGCGAAAAACTGTTTTTT
>TRBD1|NA|14|TRBV5-1|TRBJ2-7
CASSLGGGSYEQYF
TGCGCCAGCAGCTTGGGAGGGGGCAGCTACGAGCAGTACTTC
>NA|few|13|TRBV15|TRBJ1-2
CATRGSANYGYTF
TGTGCCACCAGGGGCAGTGCAAACTATGGCTACACCTTC
>NA|NA|12|TRBV29-1|TRBJ1-2
CSVEHDRGGYTF
TGCAGCGTTGAACACGACAGAGGAGGCTACACCTTC
>NA|NA|16|TRBV20-1|TRBJ1-1
CSASPLRLRRNTEAFF
TGCAGTGCTAGTCCCCTCCGACTGCGGAGGAACACTGAAGCTTTCTTT
>TRBD2|NA|14|TRBV12-3/TRBV12-4|TRBJ2-7
CASSPGGSSYEQYF
TGTGCCAGCAGTCCGGGCGGGAGCTCCTACGAGCAGTACTTC
>TRBD1|NA|12|TRBV11-2|TRBJ1-6
CASSTQGGDLHF
TGTGCCAGCAGCACCCAGGGGGGAGACCTCCACTTT
>NA|NA|16|TRBV7-2|TRBJ2-1
CASSLAGGIDYNEQFF
TGTGCCAGCAGCTTAGCTGGCGGGATAGACTACAATGAGCAGTTCTTC
>TRBD1|NA|14|TRBV6-5|TRBJ1-2
CASSYGQGNYGYTF
TGTGCCAGCAGTTACGGACAGGGAAACTATGGCTACACCTTC
>TRBD1|NA|15|TRBV7-2|TRBJ2-7
CASSHQQGAGYEQYF
TGTGCCAGCAGCCACCAACAGGGGGCAGGGTACGAGCAGTACTTC
>TRBD2|NA|14|TRBV6-5|TRBJ2-7
CASSYSAGTYEQYF
TGTGCCAGCAGTTACTCAGCGGGGACCTACGAGCAGTACTTC
>TRBD2|NA|17|TRBV27|TRBJ2-7
CASSLGTSGSISYEQYF
TGTGCCAGCAGTTTAGGGACTAGCGGGAGTATAAGTTACGAGCAGTACTTC
>NA|NA|16|TRBV6-1|TRBJ1-6
CASSPLSQAFNSPLHF
TGTGCCAGCTCACCTTTGAGTCAGGCCTTTAATTCACCCCTCCACTTT
>TRBD1|NA|14|TRBV27|TRBJ1-1
CASSPGGQTTEAFF
TGTGCCAGCAGTCCGGGGGGACAGACTACTGAAGCTTTCTTT
>NA|once|11|TRBV30|TRBJ2-5
CAWGDGETQYF
TGTGCCTGGGGGGATGGGGAGACCCAGTACTTC
>NA|NA|13|TRBV29-1|TRBJ2-3
CSGGRDLTDTQYF
TGCAGCGGGGGCCGAGACCTCACAGATACGCAGTATTTT
>TRBD1|few|18|TRBV7-3|TRBJ2-6
CASSPKGQGATGANVLTF
TGTGCCAGCAGCCCAAAGGGGCAGGGGGCAACTGGGGCCAACGTCCTGACTTTC
>NA|few|16|TRBV7-8|TRBJ1-2
CASSLGLRGWGRGYTF
TGTGCCAGCAGCTTGGGACTCAGGGGATGGGGACGTGGCTACACCTTC